Listed below are T cell receptor beta chains from one sample, sequenced in a study of T cell responses to AZD1222 COVID-19 vaccine. Produced via immunoSEQ multiplex PCR; TCRdb's table is partial and in-frame only. This table has more than 250,000 clones, 85% to 95% appearing once. Sequences were derived from peripheral blood, sampled on day 0 of AZD1222 vaccination. The origin of the receptors is an adult in good health. CDR3s include the opening cysteine and the closing phenylalanine or tryptophan. D genes are given only for firm matches. Expanded clones get a size class; other rows say once, few or many, or leave the size out.

clone_size	v_call	j_call	d_call	cdr3_nt	cdr3_aa
.	TRBV7-9	TRBJ2-7	.	TGTGCCAGCAGCTTAACGGGGGAGCAGTACTTC	CASSLTGEQYF
.	TRBV6-1	TRBJ2-7	TRBD2	TGTGCCAGCACCCAGCTGGGGACTAGGGGCAACGAGCAGTACTTC	CASTQLGTRGNEQYF
.	TRBV7-2	TRBJ2-2	TRBD1	TGTGCCAGCAGCTCGAGGCGGACAGGGCCCACCGGGGAGCTGTTTTTT	CASSSRRTGPTGELFF
.	TRBV28	TRBJ1-4	TRBD1	TGTGCCAGCAGTTTATCCAGGGGGCGCCATATTGAAAAACTGTTTTTT	CASSLSRGRHIEKLFF
.	TRBV28	TRBJ1-1	.	TGTGCCAGCAGTTCCTTCACGATGAACACTGAAGCTTTCTTT	CASSSFTMNTEAFF
.	TRBV7-3	TRBJ1-1	.	TGTGCCAGCAGCATCGGGACATATGGCGGGAACACTGAAGCTTTCTTT	CASSIGTYGGNTEAFF
.	TRBV18	TRBJ2-7	TRBD1	TGTGCCAGCTCACCGGGACAGGGGACCTTGGAGCAGTACTTC	CASSPGQGTLEQYF
.	TRBV18	TRBJ1-5	.	TGTGCCAGCTCACCGGGACCTAGGGCGAGCAATCAGCCCCAGCATTTT	CASSPGPRASNQPQHF
.	TRBV24-1	TRBJ1-5	.	TGTGCCACCCAGGGACAAGGCAATCAGCCCCAGCATTTT	CATQGQGNQPQHF
.	TRBV9	TRBJ2-1	TRBD2	TGTGCCAGCAGCCCCAGCGGGAGGGCATCCAATGAGCAGTTCTTC	CASSPSGRASNEQFF
few	TRBV19	TRBJ2-5	.	TGTGCCAGTAGTAGATATAGGGGCAGACAAGAGACCCAGTACTTC	CASSRYRGRQETQYF
.	TRBV2	TRBJ2-7	.	TGTGCCAGCAGTGAACAGGGGATCTACGAGCAGTACTTC	CASSEQGIYEQYF
.	TRBV19	TRBJ1-6	.	TGTGCCAGTAAGGACAGCCGTAATTCACCCCTCCACTTT	CASKDSRNSPLHF
.	TRBV18	TRBJ1-1	.	TGTGCCAGCTCGTCGAACACTGAAGCTTTCTTT	CASSSNTEAFF
.	TRBV27	TRBJ1-6	TRBD1	TGTGCCAGCAGTCACCGGGGACAGTATAATTCGCCCCTCCACTTT	CASSHRGQYNSPLHF
.	TRBV18	TRBJ2-1	TRBD2	TGTGCCAGCTCACAGCCTAGCGGCTCTCACAATGAGCAGTTCTTC	CASSQPSGSHNEQFF
.	TRBV4-2	TRBJ2-1	TRBD2	TGTGCCAGCAGCTTTACTAGCGGGGGGGTGGTCAATGAGCAGTTCTTC	CASSFTSGGVVNEQFF
.	TRBV6-5	TRBJ2-7	TRBD1	TGTGCCAGCAGCGACAGGGGGTTTTCCCACGAGCAGTACTTC	CASSDRGFSHEQYF
.	TRBV6-6	TRBJ2-7	TRBD1	TGTGCCAGCAGTGACAGGGGACACGAGCAGTACTTC	CASSDRGHEQYF
.	TRBV4-1	TRBJ2-7	TRBD2	TGCGCCAGCAGCCAGTTCGGACTAGCTCCCTACGAGCAGTACTTC	CASSQFGLAPYEQYF
.	TRBV4-2	TRBJ2-7	TRBD2	TGTGCCAGCAGCCAAGACCTAGCGGGGTCCTACGAGCAGTACTTC	CASSQDLAGSYEQYF
.	TRBV9	TRBJ2-7	TRBD1	TGTGCCAGCAGCGTAGCAGGGACAGGGGTATACGAGCAGTACTTC	CASSVAGTGVYEQYF
.	TRBV10-1	TRBJ2-3	.	TGCGCCAGCAGTGACGGTGAACCAGGGACAGATACGCAGTATTTT	CASSDGEPGTDTQYF
.	TRBV4-2	TRBJ2-2	TRBD1	TGTGCCAGCAGCCCCCGGGACAGTCTCACCGGGGAGCTGTTTTTT	CASSPRDSLTGELFF
.	TRBV27	TRBJ2-7	.	TGTGCCAGCAGTTTGCGGGGCCCAGTGGGGCAGTACTTC	CASSLRGPVGQYF
few	TRBV3-1/TRBV3-2	TRBJ1-2	TRBD1	TGTGCCAGCAGCCCGGACAGGGGCCGGTATGGCTACACCTTC	CASSPDRGRYGYTF
.	TRBV28	TRBJ1-5	.	TGTGCCAGCAGCGCGGGACTTAATAGCAATCAGCCCCAGCATTTT	CASSAGLNSNQPQHF
.	TRBV28	TRBJ1-1	.	TGTGCCAGCAGACAACAGGGAGGGGCGAACACTGAAGCTTTCTTT	CASRQQGGANTEAFF